The rows below give T cell receptor beta chains drawn from one sample of a study of cytomegalovirus exposure and HLA in healthy donors. Libraries were prepared by immunoSEQ multiplex PCR; TCRdb keeps only in-frame clonotypes and omits some of them. The data show some 130,000 clones, around four fifths seen once. The sample taken for sequencing was PBMCs. All receptors come from a male donor in good health and CMV-seropositive. Each CDR3 is given with its conserved first and last residue. Each record gives: clone size, D gene, J gene, V gene, CDR3 DNA, CDR3 protein. D genes are given only for firm matches. Where a row states a size, it is once, few, many or the class of an expanded clone; other rows omit it.

clone_size: -
d_call: TRBD2
j_call: TRBJ2-1
v_call: TRBV19
cdr3_nt: TGTGCCAGTAGTATAGATCCGCTAGCGGATTACTACAATGAGCAGTTCTTC
cdr3_aa: CASSIDPLADYYNEQFF

clone_size: -
d_call: TRBD1
j_call: TRBJ1-5
v_call: TRBV2
cdr3_nt: TGTGCCAGCAGTGAGGACAGGGGTAAGGATCAGCCCCAGCATTTT
cdr3_aa: CASSEDRGKDQPQHF

clone_size: -
d_call: TRBD2
j_call: TRBJ2-3
v_call: TRBV6-1
cdr3_nt: TGTGCCAGCAGTGAAGCCGGTAGCGGGTGGGTAGATACGCAGTATTTT
cdr3_aa: CASSEAGSGWVDTQYF

clone_size: few
d_call: -
j_call: TRBJ2-7
v_call: TRBV28
cdr3_nt: TGTGCCAGCACTGGGGGCGGCTACGAGCAGTACTTC
cdr3_aa: CASTGGGYEQYF

clone_size: -
d_call: TRBD2
j_call: TRBJ2-5
v_call: TRBV29-1
cdr3_nt: TGCAGCGTTGAAGTACGCGGGAGGGCCGCAGAGACCCAGTACTTC
cdr3_aa: CSVEVRGRAAETQYF

clone_size: -
d_call: -
j_call: TRBJ1-1
v_call: TRBV6-5
cdr3_nt: TGTGCCAGCAGACAGACCATGAACACTGAAGCTTTCTTT
cdr3_aa: CASRQTMNTEAFF

clone_size: -
d_call: -
j_call: TRBJ1-4
v_call: TRBV6-5
cdr3_nt: TGTGCCAGCAGTTACGAGGGGGATGAGGAAAAACTGTTTTTT
cdr3_aa: CASSYEGDEEKLFF

clone_size: -
d_call: -
j_call: TRBJ2-6
v_call: TRBV14
cdr3_nt: TGTGCCAGCAGCCAACCTTGGAGGGCGGGCCTGGTTTCTGGGGCCAACGTCCTGACTTTC
cdr3_aa: CASSQPWRAGLVSGANVLTF

clone_size: few
d_call: TRBD1
j_call: TRBJ1-4
v_call: TRBV19
cdr3_nt: TGTGCCAGTAGTCGGGACAGGGAGAATGAAAAACTGTTTTTT
cdr3_aa: CASSRDRENEKLFF

clone_size: few
d_call: -
j_call: TRBJ1-5
v_call: TRBV30
cdr3_nt: TGTGCCTGGAGCCCTATAGATACTCAGCCCCAGCATTTT
cdr3_aa: CAWSPIDTQPQHF

clone_size: -
d_call: -
j_call: TRBJ2-7
v_call: TRBV5-8
cdr3_nt: TGTGCCAGCAGCTTTAGGAGGGGCGCGCGGGACGAGCAGTACTTC
cdr3_aa: CASSFRRGARDEQYF

clone_size: few
d_call: -
j_call: TRBJ1-2
v_call: TRBV28
cdr3_nt: TGTGCCAGCAGTTTAAATGAGCAGGGTCTTAGTCATGGCTACACCTTC
cdr3_aa: CASSLNEQGLSHGYTF

clone_size: -
d_call: TRBD1
j_call: TRBJ1-4
v_call: TRBV19
cdr3_nt: TGTGCCAGTAGTCTTCGGACAGGGCCCAATCAGGCTAATGAAAAACTGTTTTTT
cdr3_aa: CASSLRTGPNQANEKLFF

clone_size: -
d_call: TRBD2
j_call: TRBJ2-7
v_call: TRBV27
cdr3_nt: TGTGCCAGCAGCCCCGCCGGGACTAACGAGCAGTACTTC
cdr3_aa: CASSPAGTNEQYF

clone_size: -
d_call: TRBD2
j_call: TRBJ2-7
v_call: TRBV6-6
cdr3_nt: TGTGCCAGCAGTTGGACGGGAGGGACCTACGAGCAGTACTTC
cdr3_aa: CASSWTGGTYEQYF

clone_size: few
d_call: TRBD1
j_call: TRBJ2-7
v_call: TRBV27
cdr3_nt: TGTGCCAGCAGTTTATCGACAGGGCCGTCCTACGAGCAGTACTTC
cdr3_aa: CASSLSTGPSYEQYF

clone_size: -
d_call: TRBD2
j_call: TRBJ2-3
v_call: TRBV5-1
cdr3_nt: TGCGCCAGCAGCTGGGGGACTAGCGGGATACCCACAGATACGCAGTATTTT
cdr3_aa: CASSWGTSGIPTDTQYF

clone_size: -
d_call: TRBD2
j_call: TRBJ2-5
v_call: TRBV5-1
cdr3_nt: TGCGCCAGCAGCTACGGGGGGGGACAAGAGACCCAGTACTTC
cdr3_aa: CASSYGGGQETQYF

clone_size: -
d_call: -
j_call: TRBJ1-1
v_call: TRBV19
cdr3_nt: TGTGCCAGTAGTATCCCCTCAGGGATTGAAGCTTTCTTT
cdr3_aa: CASSIPSGIEAFF

clone_size: once
d_call: -
j_call: TRBJ2-2
v_call: TRBV5-1
cdr3_nt: TGCGCCAGCAGCTTGGTCTCCGGGACAATCAACACCGGGGAGCTGTTTTTT
cdr3_aa: CASSLVSGTINTGELFF

clone_size: -
d_call: -
j_call: TRBJ2-3
v_call: TRBV7-9
cdr3_nt: TGTGCCAGCAGCTCCACTAGGAGCACAGATACGCAGTATTTT
cdr3_aa: CASSSTRSTDTQYF

clone_size: -
d_call: -
j_call: TRBJ1-2
v_call: TRBV28
cdr3_nt: TGTGCCAGCAGCCGGACGGGATATAACTATGGCTACACCTTC
cdr3_aa: CASSRTGYNYGYTF

clone_size: -
d_call: TRBD1
j_call: TRBJ1-2
v_call: TRBV2
cdr3_nt: TGTGCCAGCGCAAGAGGACAGGGAGGGGGCTACACCTTC
cdr3_aa: CASARGQGGGYTF

clone_size: once
d_call: TRBD2
j_call: TRBJ2-7
v_call: TRBV7-9
cdr3_nt: TGTGCCAGCAGCTTGCCTAGCGGGAGGGCCTACGAGCAGTACTTC
cdr3_aa: CASSLPSGRAYEQYF

clone_size: -
d_call: TRBD1
j_call: TRBJ1-3
v_call: TRBV13
cdr3_nt: TGTGCCAGCAGCTTTACAGGGGCCGCCGGAAACACCATATATTTT
cdr3_aa: CASSFTGAAGNTIYF

clone_size: -
d_call: TRBD1
j_call: TRBJ2-3
v_call: TRBV18
cdr3_nt: TGTGCCAGCTCACCTAGACAGGGCGAGACAGATACGCAGTATTTT
cdr3_aa: CASSPRQGETDTQYF

clone_size: -
d_call: TRBD2
j_call: TRBJ2-1
v_call: TRBV28
cdr3_nt: TGTGCCATACTAGCGGGAGTTGGGAATGAGCAGTTCTTC
cdr3_aa: CAILAGVGNEQFF

clone_size: -
d_call: -
j_call: TRBJ1-3
v_call: TRBV4-3
cdr3_nt: TGCGCCAGCAGCCAAGAATGGGACTACTCTGGAAACACCATATATTTT
cdr3_aa: CASSQEWDYSGNTIYF

clone_size: -
d_call: -
j_call: TRBJ2-2
v_call: TRBV4-1
cdr3_nt: TGCGCCAGCAGCCAACCAGGGGCCGGGGAGCTGTTTTTT
cdr3_aa: CASSQPGAGELFF

clone_size: -
d_call: TRBD2
j_call: TRBJ2-2
v_call: TRBV5-4
cdr3_nt: TGTGCCAGCAGCTCCCCCAGCAGCGGGAGGTTGGCCGGGGAGCTGTTTTTT
cdr3_aa: CASSSPSSGRLAGELFF

clone_size: -
d_call: TRBD2
j_call: TRBJ2-1
v_call: TRBV4-3
cdr3_nt: TGCGCCAGCAGCCAAGCCGGCGGGAGGGCCTATGAGCAGTTCTTC
cdr3_aa: CASSQAGGRAYEQFF

clone_size: -
d_call: -
j_call: TRBJ1-1
v_call: TRBV5-6
cdr3_nt: TGTGCCAGCAGCCCACAGGAGTGGACTGAAGCTTTCTTT
cdr3_aa: CASSPQEWTEAFF

clone_size: -
d_call: -
j_call: TRBJ2-1
v_call: TRBV5-4
cdr3_nt: TGTGCCAGCAGCTTCGACGGAGGGCCTCGGGATGAGCAGTTCTTC
cdr3_aa: CASSFDGGPRDEQFF

clone_size: -
d_call: TRBD2
j_call: TRBJ2-1
v_call: TRBV7-3
cdr3_nt: TGTGCCAGCAGCTTAAGTGGTCGACTAGCGGGGGCAATCAGCTCCTACAATGAGCAGTTCTTC
cdr3_aa: CASSLSGRLAGAISSYNEQFF

clone_size: -
d_call: TRBD1
j_call: TRBJ2-1
v_call: TRBV10-1
cdr3_nt: TGCGCCAGCCTCGCCAGGGGGTCCCGATGTGAGCAGTTCTTC
cdr3_aa: CASLARGSRCEQFF

clone_size: -
d_call: TRBD2
j_call: TRBJ2-5
v_call: TRBV9
cdr3_nt: TGTGCCAGCAGCACCGGGACTATAAAAGAGACCCAGTACTTC
cdr3_aa: CASSTGTIKETQYF

clone_size: -
d_call: -
j_call: TRBJ2-5
v_call: TRBV5-1
cdr3_nt: TGCGCCAGCAGCTTGGCGTCGCGGGCAGAGACCCAGTACTTC
cdr3_aa: CASSLASRAETQYF

clone_size: -
d_call: TRBD2
j_call: TRBJ2-7
v_call: TRBV4-2
cdr3_nt: TGTGCCAGCAGCCAATCTAGCGGGAGCTCCTACGAGCAGTACTTC
cdr3_aa: CASSQSSGSSYEQYF

clone_size: -
d_call: TRBD1
j_call: TRBJ2-1
v_call: TRBV20-1
cdr3_nt: TGCAGTGCTTTAACAGGGGCTGAGCAGTTCTTC
cdr3_aa: CSALTGAEQFF

clone_size: few
d_call: -
j_call: TRBJ1-3
v_call: TRBV21-1
cdr3_nt: TGTGCCAGCAGCAAATTTGGTGTCCGATTTTACCACTCTCTGAACACCATATATTTT
cdr3_aa: CASSKFGVRFYHSLNTIYF

clone_size: -
d_call: TRBD1
j_call: TRBJ1-2
v_call: TRBV19
cdr3_nt: TGTGCCAGTAGTACCGGGGGGACAGGAGGGGACTATGGCTACACCTTC
cdr3_aa: CASSTGGTGGDYGYTF

clone_size: -
d_call: TRBD2
j_call: TRBJ2-1
v_call: TRBV29-1
cdr3_nt: TGCAGCGCGCTAGCGGGAGGAATTTATCCGGGCAATGAGCAGTTCTTC
cdr3_aa: CSALAGGIYPGNEQFF

clone_size: -
d_call: TRBD1
j_call: TRBJ2-7
v_call: TRBV5-1
cdr3_nt: TGCGCCAGCAGCTTGGTGCTGGACAGGGATCTCGAGCAGTACTTC
cdr3_aa: CASSLVLDRDLEQYF

clone_size: -
d_call: -
j_call: TRBJ2-1
v_call: TRBV19
cdr3_nt: TGTGCCAGTAGTATAAACAATTACAATGAGCAGTTCTTC
cdr3_aa: CASSINNYNEQFF

clone_size: -
d_call: TRBD2
j_call: TRBJ2-3
v_call: TRBV5-1
cdr3_nt: TGCGCCAGCAGCTTGGGGGCGGGAGGGCCAGGGACAGATACGCAGTATTTT
cdr3_aa: CASSLGAGGPGTDTQYF

clone_size: -
d_call: -
j_call: TRBJ2-7
v_call: TRBV15
cdr3_nt: TGTGCCACCAGTGGCCCCGACTCCTACGAGCAGTACTTC
cdr3_aa: CATSGPDSYEQYF

clone_size: -
d_call: TRBD2
j_call: TRBJ2-7
v_call: TRBV18
cdr3_nt: TGTGCCAGCTCAGAGAGCGGGAGGGCCCTCGAGCAGTACTTC
cdr3_aa: CASSESGRALEQYF

clone_size: -
d_call: TRBD2
j_call: TRBJ2-4
v_call: TRBV29-1
cdr3_nt: TGCAGCGTGGCCACGGGAGGTAACGACATTCAGTACTTC
cdr3_aa: CSVATGGNDIQYF

clone_size: few
d_call: -
j_call: TRBJ2-2
v_call: TRBV7-9
cdr3_nt: TGTGCCAGCATAGCCGAGAACACCGGGGAGCTGTTTTTT
cdr3_aa: CASIAENTGELFF

clone_size: -
d_call: TRBD2
j_call: TRBJ2-2
v_call: TRBV6-4
cdr3_nt: TGTGCCAGCAGTTCTCTAGCGGGAGCTACCGGGGAGCTGTTTTTT
cdr3_aa: CASSSLAGATGELFF

clone_size: -
d_call: -
j_call: TRBJ2-1
v_call: TRBV9
cdr3_nt: TGTGCCAGCAGTAACAGAAGGGCGGGGTACAATGAGCAGTTCTTC
cdr3_aa: CASSNRRAGYNEQFF

clone_size: -
d_call: -
j_call: TRBJ1-3
v_call: TRBV5-4
cdr3_nt: TGTGCCAGCAGCTTGGCCGGTGGGACACTCTCTGGAAACACCATATATTTT
cdr3_aa: CASSLAGGTLSGNTIYF

clone_size: once
d_call: -
j_call: TRBJ2-2
v_call: TRBV29-1
cdr3_nt: TGCAGCGCAAGTAGGCTAGCCGCCGTAAACACCGGGGAGCTGTTTTTT
cdr3_aa: CSASRLAAVNTGELFF

clone_size: -
d_call: -
j_call: TRBJ2-1
v_call: TRBV6-5
cdr3_nt: TGCGCCAGCAGTCAGGACAGACCCTCCTACAATGAGCAGTTCTTC
cdr3_aa: CASSQDRPSYNEQFF

clone_size: -
d_call: TRBD2
j_call: TRBJ2-7
v_call: TRBV7-8
cdr3_nt: TGTGCCAGCAGCTTAGACTTCGCGGGAGACGCCGAGCAGTACTTC
cdr3_aa: CASSLDFAGDAEQYF

clone_size: once
d_call: TRBD1
j_call: TRBJ1-2
v_call: TRBV7-2
cdr3_nt: TGTGCCAGCAGCCGACCAGGGGGTATCTATGGCTACACCTTC
cdr3_aa: CASSRPGGIYGYTF

clone_size: -
d_call: TRBD1
j_call: TRBJ1-5
v_call: TRBV6-1
cdr3_nt: TGTGCCAGCCGCAGGGGGCGTAACGATCAGCCCCAGCATTTT
cdr3_aa: CASRRGRNDQPQHF

clone_size: -
d_call: TRBD1
j_call: TRBJ1-2
v_call: TRBV6-1
cdr3_nt: TGTGCCAGCAGTGAAAGTCTTACAGGGGGGTATGGCTACACCTTC
cdr3_aa: CASSESLTGGYGYTF

clone_size: -
d_call: -
j_call: TRBJ2-4
v_call: TRBV20-1
cdr3_nt: TGCAGTGCTTCGGTCCCAAACATTCAGTACTTC
cdr3_aa: CSASVPNIQYF

clone_size: -
d_call: -
j_call: TRBJ1-1
v_call: TRBV5-1
cdr3_nt: TGCGCCAGCAGCTTGAGTAGGGGAAATGCTTTCTTT
cdr3_aa: CASSLSRGNAFF